The 10 T cell receptor beta chains below come from one sample, sequenced in a study of cytomegalovirus exposure and HLA in healthy donors. PCR was performed using 60 Vbeta and 13 Jbeta primers. This table comes from immunoSEQ multiplex PCR, and its TCRdb copy is limited to in-frame clones, with some not included. Counted here are under 200,000 clones, under 90% occurring once; the ten biggest clones make up more than 1.5%. Input material: PBMCs. Receptors originate from a man between 18 and 29 years old in good health and CMV-seronegative.

This chain joins TRBV5-5 and TRBJ1-2; D gene ambiguous. The germline gives CDR1 SGHKS, CDR2 YYEKEE (reference sequence). V was cut by 2 bases and J by 4 bases, with 12 bases left in between. The CDR3 is 14 residues long. CDR3 sequence reads: CASSLPQLSYGYTF. In DNA, the CDR3 is TGTGCCAGCAGCTTACCACAGCTATCCTATGGCTACACCTTC.

The V and J genes are TRBV7-8 and TRBJ1-1, with 8 bases aligning to TRBD1. V was pared by 0 bases and J by 5 bases, with 5 bases of the junction left unmatched. The CDR3 spans 15 residues. Germline assignment: CDR1 SGHVS and CDR2 FQNEAQ. The CDR3 bases are TGTGCCAGCAGCTTAGCCAGGACAGGGAGAACTGAAGCTTTCTTT. Translating gives CASSLARTGRTEAFF.

The chain carries TRBV6-5 and TRBJ2-1; the match to TRBD2 covers 9 bases. The V and J ends lost 6 bases and 1 base, in that order; junction bases with no gene match: 1. Germline loops: CDR1 MNHEY, CDR2 SVGAGI. There are 14 residues in the CDR3. The CDR3 DNA reads TGTGCCAGCAGCAGCGGGAGGTCCTACAATGAGCAGTTCTTC. Translating it yields CASSSGRSYNEQFF.

This chain uses TRBV10-3 with TRBJ2-2; TRBD1 might be the D (6 bases). The CDR3 runs 13 residues. Germline V CDR1 and CDR2: ENHRY, SYGVKD. Trimming removed 11 bases from V and 2 bases from J, with 12 bases in between. Here the CDR3 reads CASRTENTGELFF. The DNA of the CDR3 is TGTGCCTCTCGGACAGAAAACACCGGGGAGCTGTTTTTT.

The chain carries TRBV4-3 and TRBJ2-7; 7 nucleotides line up with TRBD2. V trimming: 1 base; J trimming: 7 bases; junction bases outside the gene matches: 10. This CDR3 region has 15 residues. Per the germline V gene, CDR1 is LGHNA and CDR2 is YSLEER. CDR3 in DNA: TGCGCCAGCAGCCAAGTGGGCAGCGGGGCGGCAGAGCAGTACTTC. It translates to CASSQVGSGAAEQYF.

The CDR3 DNA follows: TGTGCCAGCAGTTTAAGCTTGTCTGGACAGAGCTCCTACGAGCAGTACTTC. Amino acid sequence: CASSLSLSGQSSYEQYF. This chain links TRBV28 with TRBJ2-7, with D perhaps TRBD1 (6 bases). The CDR3 totals 17 residues. The V gene's germline CDR1 is MDHEN and CDR2 SYDVKM. Trimming left V 2 bases short and J 0 bases short, with 17 bases between.

This clone has more than one count but fewer than ten. The chain uses TRBV21-1 and TRBJ2-5; whether TRBD1, the table's D call, matches the DNA was not checked. TRBV21-1 has pseudogene status. The CDR3 loop spans 15 amino acids. The CDR3 reads CASSRRTGDQETQYF. The CDR3 DNA follows: TGTGCCAGCAGCCGCAGGACAGGAGATCAAGAGACCCAGTACTTC.

As for this clone: In this CDR3 the conserved last residue, phenylalanine or tryptophan, is missing, so a read error is likely. The chain employs TRBV10-3 and TRBJ1-4, with 7 nucleotides matching TRBD1. CDR1 is ENHRY, CDR2 SYGVKD, per germline. The CDR3 spans 16 residues. The V segment lost 5 bases and the J segment 0 bases; nucleotides outside the gene matches: 6. CDR3 nucleotides: TGTGCCATCAGTCGGGGACAGCCCCCAACTAATGAAAAACTGTTTTCT. This encodes CAISRGQPPTNEKLFS.

This clone has a handful of counts. J is TRBJ2-2 and V is TRBV6-6; the D gene is possibly TRBD1 (5 bases). V dropped 2 bases and J dropped 7 bases, with 8 bases sitting between them. In germline, CDR1 is MNHNY, CDR2 SVGAGI (reference sequence). The CDR3 is 13 amino acids. The CDR3 bases are TGTGCCAGCAGTTACCAGGGTAACGGGGAGCTGTTTTTT. Translation: CASSYQGNGELFF.

On this clone: At one boundary the junction diverges from the germline segment, which might be a read error. The chain has TRBV7-9 and TRBJ2-1, with a tentative D call TRBD2 (5 bases). CDR1 and CDR2 (germline): SEHNR, FQNEAQ (reference sequence). The CDR3 covers 14 residues. CDR3 protein: CSSSSWQRNNEQFF. In nucleotides, the CDR3 is TGTTCCAGCAGCTCTTGGCAGCGGAACAATGAGCAGTTCTTC.